This T cell receptor (beta chain) is from a study of blood T cell repertoires in COVID-19. Study as a whole: Spain, Italy and the United States supplied samples that represented acute and convalescent COVID-19.

Trimming pared 4 bases from V and 7 bases from J, leaving 13 bases between. The CDR3 contains 13 residues. Germline CDR1 and CDR2: MNHEY and SVGEGT. As processed by the authors: Reference gene primer amplification gave estimated nucleated cell counts. Libraries were prepared by immunoSEQ multiplex PCR; TCRdb keeps only in-frame clonotypes and omits some of them. For V, J and clone size, that table is used; D and trimming come from the DNA. The profile shows some 77,000 clones, roughly four fifths of them singletons. The chain uses TRBV6-2 or TRBV6-3 and TRBJ1-1; tentative D call: TRBD1 (5 bases). Sequenced input: peripheral blood. The TCR was taken from a woman aged 55-70 years with acute or convalescent COVID-19. The CDR3 DNA is TGTGCCAGCAGTTGGAAGACAGCGGGTGAAGCTTTCTTT. It codes for CASSWKTAGEAFF.